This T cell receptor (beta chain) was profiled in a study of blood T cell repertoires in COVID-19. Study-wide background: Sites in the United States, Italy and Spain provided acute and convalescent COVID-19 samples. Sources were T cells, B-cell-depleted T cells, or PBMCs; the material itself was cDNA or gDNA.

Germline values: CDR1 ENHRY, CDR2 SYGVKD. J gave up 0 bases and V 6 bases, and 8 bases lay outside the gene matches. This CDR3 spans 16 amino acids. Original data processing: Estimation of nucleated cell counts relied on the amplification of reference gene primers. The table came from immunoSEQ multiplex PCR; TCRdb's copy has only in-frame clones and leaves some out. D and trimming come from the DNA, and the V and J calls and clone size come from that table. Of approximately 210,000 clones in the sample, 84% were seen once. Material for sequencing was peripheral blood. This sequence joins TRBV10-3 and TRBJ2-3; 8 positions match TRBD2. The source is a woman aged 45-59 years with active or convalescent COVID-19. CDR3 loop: CAISDTSGLSTDTQYF. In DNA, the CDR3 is TGTGCCATCAGCGATACTAGCGGTCTTAGCACAGATACGCAGTATTTT.